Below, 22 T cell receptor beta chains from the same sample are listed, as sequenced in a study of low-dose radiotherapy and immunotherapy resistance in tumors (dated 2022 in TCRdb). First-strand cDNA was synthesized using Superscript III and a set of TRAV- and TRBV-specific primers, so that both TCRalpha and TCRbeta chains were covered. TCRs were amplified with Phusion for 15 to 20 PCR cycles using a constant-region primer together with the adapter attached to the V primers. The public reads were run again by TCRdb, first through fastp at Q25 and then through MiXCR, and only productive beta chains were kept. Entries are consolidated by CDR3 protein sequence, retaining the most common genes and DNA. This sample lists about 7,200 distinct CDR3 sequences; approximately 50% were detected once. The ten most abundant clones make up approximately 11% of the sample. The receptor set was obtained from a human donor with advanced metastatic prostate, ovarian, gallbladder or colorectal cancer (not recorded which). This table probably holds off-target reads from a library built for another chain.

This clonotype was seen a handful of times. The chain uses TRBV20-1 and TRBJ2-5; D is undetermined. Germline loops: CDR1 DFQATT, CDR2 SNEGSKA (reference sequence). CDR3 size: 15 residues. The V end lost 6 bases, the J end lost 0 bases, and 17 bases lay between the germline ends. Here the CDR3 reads CSASIRTWYQETQYF. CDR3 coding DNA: TGCAGTGCGAGTATTCGAACTTGGTACCAAGAGACCCAGTACTTC.

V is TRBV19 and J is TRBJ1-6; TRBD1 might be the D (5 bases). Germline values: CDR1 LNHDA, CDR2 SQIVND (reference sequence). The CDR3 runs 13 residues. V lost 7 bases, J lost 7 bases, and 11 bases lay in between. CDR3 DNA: TGTGCCAGTACAGGGCCACGAAATTCACCCCTCCACTTT. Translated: CASTGPRNSPLHF.

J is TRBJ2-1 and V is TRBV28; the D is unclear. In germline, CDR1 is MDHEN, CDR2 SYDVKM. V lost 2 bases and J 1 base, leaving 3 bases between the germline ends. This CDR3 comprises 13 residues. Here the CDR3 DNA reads TGTGCCAGCAGTTTAGGATCCTACAATGAGCAGTTCTTC. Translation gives CASSLGSYNEQFF.

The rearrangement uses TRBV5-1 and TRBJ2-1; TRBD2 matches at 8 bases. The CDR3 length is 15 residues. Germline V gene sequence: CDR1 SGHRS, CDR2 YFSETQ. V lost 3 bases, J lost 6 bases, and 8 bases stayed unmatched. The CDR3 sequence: CASSYSGGAFNEQFF. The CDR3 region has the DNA TGCGCCAGCAGCTACTCCGGGGGGGCGTTCAATGAGCAGTTCTTC. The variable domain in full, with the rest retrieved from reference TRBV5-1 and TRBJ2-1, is KAGVTQTPRYLIKTRGQQVTLSCSPISGHRSVSWYQQTPGQGLQFLFEYFSETQRNKGNFPGRFSGRQFSNSRSEMNVSTLELGDSALYLCASSYSGGAFNEQFFGPGTRLTVL.

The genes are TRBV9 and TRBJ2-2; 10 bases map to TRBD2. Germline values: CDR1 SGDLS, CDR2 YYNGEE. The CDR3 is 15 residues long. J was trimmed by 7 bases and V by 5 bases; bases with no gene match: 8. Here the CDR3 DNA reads TGTGCCAGCAGACCAACCAGCGGGGGGGGCGGGGAGCTGTTTTTT. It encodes CASRPTSGGGGELFF.

The CDR3 loop is CASSPGHLETQYF. The DNA for the CDR3 is TGTGCCAGCAGCCCGGGACATTTGGAGACCCAGTACTTC. The chain has TRBV13 and TRBJ2-5; TRBD1 is a possible D gene (6 bases). The CDR3 totals 13 residues. V was cut by 5 bases and J by 5 bases, with 12 bases left in between. Germline-derived CDR1 and CDR2 are PRHDT and FYEKMQ (reference sequence). Complete variable domain (other parts from reference TRBV13 and TRBJ2-5): AAGVIQSPRHLIKEKRETATLKCYPIPRHDTVYWYQQGPGQDPQFLISFYEKMQSDKGSIPDRFSAQQFSDYHSELNMSSLELGDSALYFCASSPGHLETQYFGPGTRLLVL.

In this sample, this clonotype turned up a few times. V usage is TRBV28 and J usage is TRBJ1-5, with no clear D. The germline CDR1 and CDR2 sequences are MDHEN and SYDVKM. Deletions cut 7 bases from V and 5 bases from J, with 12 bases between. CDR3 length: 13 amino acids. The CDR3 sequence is CASIDIRDQPQHF. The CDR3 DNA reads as TGTGCCAGCATAGACATCCGAGATCAGCCCCAGCATTTT.

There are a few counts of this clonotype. The CDR3 bases are TGTGCCAGCAGTTTATGGGGGGGGTCTGACTATGGCTACACCTTC. It is translated as CASSLWGGSDYGYTF. This chain uses TRBV12-3 or TRBV12-4 with TRBJ1-2; TRBD1 might be the D (5 bases). CDR3 size: 15 residues. The V end lost 2 bases, the J end lost 3 bases, and 13 bases lay between the germline ends.

For the CDR3, the DNA is TGCGCCAGCACTCAAGGGGGACCGAACACTGAAGCTTTCTTT. It translates to CASTQGGPNTEAFF. The rearrangement joins TRBV5-1 to TRBJ1-1; D perhaps matches TRBD1 (6 bases). Germline CDR1 reads SGHRS; CDR2 reads YFSETQ. The CDR3 consists of 14 residues. V lost 6 bases, J lost 1 base, and 13 bases lay in between. Drawing the rest from reference TRBV5-1 and TRBJ1-1, the complete variable domain is KAGVTQTPRYLIKTRGQQVTLSCSPISGHRSVSWYQQTPGQGLQFLFEYFSETQRNKGNFPGRFSGRQFSNSRSEMNVSTLELGDSALYLCASTQGGPNTEAFFGQGTRLTVV.

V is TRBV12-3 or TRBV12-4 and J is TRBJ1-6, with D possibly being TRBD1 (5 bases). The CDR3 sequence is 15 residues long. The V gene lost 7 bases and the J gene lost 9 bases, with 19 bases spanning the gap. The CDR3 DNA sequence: TGTGCCAGCAACAAATCGGGCAGGGAGGCTTCACCCCTCCACTTT. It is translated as CASNKSGREASPLHF.

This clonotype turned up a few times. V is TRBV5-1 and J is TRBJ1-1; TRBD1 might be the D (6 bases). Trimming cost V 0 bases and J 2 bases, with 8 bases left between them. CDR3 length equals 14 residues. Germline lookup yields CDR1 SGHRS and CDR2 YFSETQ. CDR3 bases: TGCGCCAGCAGCTTGGCGGGACACAACACTGAAGCTTTCTTT. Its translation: CASSLAGHNTEAFF. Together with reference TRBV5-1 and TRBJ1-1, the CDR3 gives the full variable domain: KAGVTQTPRYLIKTRGQQVTLSCSPISGHRSVSWYQQTPGQGLQFLFEYFSETQRNKGNFPGRFSGRQFSNSRSEMNVSTLELGDSALYLCASSLAGHNTEAFFGQGTRLTVV.

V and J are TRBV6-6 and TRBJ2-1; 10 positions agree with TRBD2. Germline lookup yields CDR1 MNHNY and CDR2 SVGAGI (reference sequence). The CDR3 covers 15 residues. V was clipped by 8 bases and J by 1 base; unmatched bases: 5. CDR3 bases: TGTGCCAGCGGGGAGCGGGGGGGGTCCTACAATGAGCAGTTCTTC. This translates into CASGERGGSYNEQFF.

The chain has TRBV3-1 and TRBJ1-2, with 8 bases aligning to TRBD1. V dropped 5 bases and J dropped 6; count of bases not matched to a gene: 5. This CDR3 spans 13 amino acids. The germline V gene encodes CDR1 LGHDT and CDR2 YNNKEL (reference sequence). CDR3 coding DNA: TGTGCCAGCAGCAGATCAGGGGGCCATGGCTACACCTTC. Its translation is CASSRSGGHGYTF.

CDR3 amino acids: CASSRGGINEQFF. CDR3 nucleotides: TGTGCCAGCAGCCGGGGGGGTATCAATGAGCAGTTCTTC. V and J are TRBV9 and TRBJ2-1; TRBD2 matches at 8 bases. The CDR3 length is 13 residues. Germline loops: CDR1 SGDLS, CDR2 YYNGEE. V lost 4 bases, J lost 6 bases, and 3 bases stayed unmatched.

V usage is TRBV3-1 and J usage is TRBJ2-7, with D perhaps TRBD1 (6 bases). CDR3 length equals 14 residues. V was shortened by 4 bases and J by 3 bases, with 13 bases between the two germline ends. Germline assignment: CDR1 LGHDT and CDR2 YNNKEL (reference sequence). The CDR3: CASSLFSRGYEQYF. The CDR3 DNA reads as TGTGCCAGCAGCCTCTTTAGCAGGGGCTACGAGCAGTACTTC.

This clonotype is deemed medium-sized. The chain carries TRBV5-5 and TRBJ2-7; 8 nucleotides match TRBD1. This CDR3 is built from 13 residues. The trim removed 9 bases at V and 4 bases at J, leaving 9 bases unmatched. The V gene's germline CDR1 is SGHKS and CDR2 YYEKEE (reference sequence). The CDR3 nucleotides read TGTGCCACCGGCGGGACAGGCGAGTACGAGCAGTACTTC. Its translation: CATGGTGEYEQYF.

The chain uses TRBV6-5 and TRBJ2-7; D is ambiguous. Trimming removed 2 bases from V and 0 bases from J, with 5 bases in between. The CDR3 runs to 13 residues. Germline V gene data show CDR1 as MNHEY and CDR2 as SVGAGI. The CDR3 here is CASSYTSSYEQYF. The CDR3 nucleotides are TGTGCCAGCAGTTACACGAGCTCCTACGAGCAGTACTTC.

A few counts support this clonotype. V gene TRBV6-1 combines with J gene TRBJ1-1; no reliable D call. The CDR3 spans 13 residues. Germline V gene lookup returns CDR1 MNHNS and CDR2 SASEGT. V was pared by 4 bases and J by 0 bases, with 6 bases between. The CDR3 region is CASSGVMNTEAFF. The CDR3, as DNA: TGTGCCAGCAGTGGGGTTATGAACACTGAAGCTTTCTTT.

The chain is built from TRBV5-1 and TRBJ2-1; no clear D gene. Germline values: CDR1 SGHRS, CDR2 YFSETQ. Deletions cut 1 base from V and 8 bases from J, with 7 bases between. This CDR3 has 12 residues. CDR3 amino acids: CASSLSWDEQFF. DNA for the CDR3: TGCGCCAGCAGCTTGTCTTGGGATGAGCAGTTCTTC.

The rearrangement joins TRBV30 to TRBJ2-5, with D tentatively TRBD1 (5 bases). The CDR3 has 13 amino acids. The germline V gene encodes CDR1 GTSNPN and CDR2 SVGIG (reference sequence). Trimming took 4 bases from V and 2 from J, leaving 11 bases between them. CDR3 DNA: TGTGCCTGGAACCCGCAGGGTCAAGAGACCCAGTACTTC. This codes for CAWNPQGQETQYF.

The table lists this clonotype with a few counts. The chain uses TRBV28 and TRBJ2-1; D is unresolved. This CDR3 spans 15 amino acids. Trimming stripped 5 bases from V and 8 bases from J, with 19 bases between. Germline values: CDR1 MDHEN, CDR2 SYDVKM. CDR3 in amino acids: CASSAPANLGYEQFF. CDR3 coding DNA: TGTGCCAGCAGTGCCCCAGCTAACCTAGGCTATGAGCAGTTCTTC.

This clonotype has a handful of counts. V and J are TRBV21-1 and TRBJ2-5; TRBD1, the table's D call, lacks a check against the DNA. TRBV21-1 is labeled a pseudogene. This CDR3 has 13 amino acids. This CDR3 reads CASSIRGHETQYF. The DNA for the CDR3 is TGTGCCAGCAGCATCCGGGGGCACGAGACCCAGTACTTC.